The 12 T cell receptor beta chains below all came from one sample that was sequenced in a study of shared clonotypes between healthy human individuals. Assay: immunoSEQ multiplex PCR; the TCRdb copy retains only in-frame clones and omits some. The data show under 600,000 clones, nearly 98% seen once. It was CD45RO-negative cells, positively selected for CCR7, that made up naive CD8 cells, with terminally differentiated effector memory CD45RA+ cells excluded. The sequencing sample was made of naive CD8+ T cells sorted from blood. The source is a man aged 30 to 39 in good health.

The gene calls are TRBV11-3 and TRBJ2-5; D tentatively fits TRBD1 or TRBD2 (5 bases each). Germline V gene sequence: CDR1 SGHNT, CDR2 YENEEA. The ends were cut back, 4 bases at V and 7 bases at J, with 16 bases in the middle. The CDR3 runs 14 residues. For the CDR3, the DNA is TGTGCCAGCAGCTCCCTCGGGACGATGGGGACCCAGTACTTC. It is translated as CASSSLGTMGTQYF.

This chain links TRBV7-6 with TRBJ2-5; D gene ambiguous. This CDR3 comprises 12 residues. V was clipped by 5 bases and J by 0 bases, with 4 bases between them. Germline loops: CDR1 SGHVS, CDR2 FNYEAQ. The CDR3 bases are TGTGCCAGCAGCCACAACCAAGAGACCCAGTACTTC. Translated, it gives CASSHNQETQYF.

V is TRBV10-3 and J is TRBJ2-3; TRBD2 matches at 10 bases. V trimming: 3 bases; J trimming: 2 bases; junction bases outside the gene matches: 5. The CDR3 is 16 amino acids. Germline assignment: CDR1 ENHRY and CDR2 SYGVKD. CDR3 sequence: CAISDSSGRATDTQYF. The CDR3, as DNA: TGTGCCATCAGTGATTCTAGCGGGAGAGCCACAGATACGCAGTATTTT.

V is TRBV11-3 and J is TRBJ2-1; 10 nucleotides match TRBD2. The germline CDR1 and CDR2 sequences are SGHNT and YENEEA. The CDR3 totals 15 residues. Losses at the gene ends were 4 bases for V and 6 bases for J; bases not matched to a gene: 6. The CDR3 nucleotides are TGTGCCAGCAGCTCCCTTCTAGCGGGGGCCAATGAGCAGTTCTTC. Protein sequence: CASSSLLAGANEQFF.

In this sample, this clone turned up once. The rearrangement joins TRBV11-2 to TRBJ2-7; a possible D gene is TRBD1 (7 bases). The CDR3 contains 16 residues. The V end was cut by 5 bases, the J end by 2 bases, with 19 bases between. The germline V gene encodes CDR1 SGHAT and CDR2 FQNNGV. The CDR3 bases are TGTGCCAGCAGCCAGGGGGGTCAGGGAGTGCCCTACGAGCAGTACTTC. This sequence encodes CASSQGGQGVPYEQYF. Full variable domain (missing parts from reference TRBV11-2 and TRBJ2-7): EAGVAQSPRYKIIEKRQSVAFWCNPISGHATLYWYQQILGQGPKLLIQFQNNGVVDDSQLPKDRFSAERLKGVDSTLKIQPAKLEDSAVYLCASSQGGQGVPYEQYFGPGTRLTVT.

This clone was seen a single time. V gene TRBV9 combines with J gene TRBJ2-3, with D perhaps matching TRBD1 (6 bases). The germline V gene encodes CDR1 SGDLS and CDR2 YYNGEE. The V end was cut by 0 bases, the J end by 6 bases, with 14 bases between. The CDR3 loop spans 15 amino acids. The CDR3 sequence: CASSVGGQAPDTQYF. Here the CDR3 DNA reads TGTGCCAGCAGCGTAGGGGGACAAGCACCCGATACGCAGTATTTT.

This clone was picked up one time. V is TRBV28 and J is TRBJ2-3; TRBD1 matches at 7 bases. The junction had 5 bases not matched to a gene; V was cut back by 5 bases and J by 0 bases. CDR3 length: 15 residues. CDR1 and CDR2 from the germline V gene are MDHEN and SYDVKM. The CDR3 is CASSPQGESTDTQYF. The DNA for the CDR3 is TGTGCCAGCAGTCCTCAGGGGGAGAGCACAGATACGCAGTATTTT.

The V gene is TRBV7-9, the J gene TRBJ2-4; 9 bases fit TRBD1. The CDR3 has 18 residues. V shed 4 bases and J 0 bases; nucleotides not matched to a gene: 10. CDR1 is SEHNR and CDR2 is FQNEAQ in the germline V gene (reference sequence). The CDR3 spells CASSSPPQGASAKNIQYF. DNA of the CDR3: TGTGCCAGCAGCTCGCCACCACAGGGGGCCTCAGCCAAAAACATTCAGTACTTC.

This chain uses TRBV27 with TRBJ2-5, with D possibly TRBD1 on 6 matching bases. CDR1 is MNHEY, CDR2 SMNVEV, per germline (reference sequence). Deletions cut 4 bases from V and 2 bases from J, with 11 bases between. This CDR3 region has 14 residues. CDR3 coding DNA: TGTGCCAGCAGTTCCCTGGACAGACAAGAGACCCAGTACTTC. This encodes CASSSLDRQETQYF.

The chain links TRBV6-5 to TRBJ2-7; D unclear. The CDR3 consists of 15 residues. Germline assignment: CDR1 MNHEY and CDR2 SVGAGI. Trimming left V 6 bases short and J 1 base short, with 16 bases between. The CDR3 loop reads CASSPSLGVSYEQYF. The CDR3 region has the DNA TGTGCCAGCAGCCCGAGTTTGGGCGTTTCCTACGAGCAGTACTTC.

This clone was counted once. J is TRBJ1-4 and V is TRBV7-8; unclear D gene. The CDR3 covers 14 residues. Trimming pared 5 bases from V and 4 bases from J, leaving 11 bases between. Germline assignment: CDR1 SGHVS and CDR2 FQNEAQ. CDR3 protein: CASSIPGNNEKLFF. CDR3 nucleotide sequence: TGTGCCAGCAGCATTCCGGGAAATAATGAAAAACTGTTTTTT.

This chain uses TRBV12-2 with TRBJ2-5; TRBD1 is the table's D call and was not checked against the DNA. TRBV12-2 is a pseudogene locus. The CDR3 is 14 residues long. CDR3 in amino acids: CASRPDRAQETQYF. In DNA form, the CDR3 reads TGTGCAAGTCGACCAGACAGGGCCCAAGAGACCCAGTACTTC.